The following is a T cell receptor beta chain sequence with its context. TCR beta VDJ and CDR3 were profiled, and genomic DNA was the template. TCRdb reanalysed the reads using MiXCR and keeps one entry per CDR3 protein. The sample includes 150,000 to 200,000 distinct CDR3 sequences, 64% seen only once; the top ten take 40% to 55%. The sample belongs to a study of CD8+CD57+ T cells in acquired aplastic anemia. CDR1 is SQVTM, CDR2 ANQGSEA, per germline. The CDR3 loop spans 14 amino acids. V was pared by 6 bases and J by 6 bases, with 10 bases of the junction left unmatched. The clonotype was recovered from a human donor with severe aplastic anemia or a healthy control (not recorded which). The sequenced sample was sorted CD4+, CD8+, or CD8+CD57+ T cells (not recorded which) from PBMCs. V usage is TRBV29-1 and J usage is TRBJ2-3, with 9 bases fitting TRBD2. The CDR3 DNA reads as TGCAGCGTGAGTACTAGCGGGTCTAGCGATACGCAGTATTTT. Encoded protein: CSVSTSGSSDTQYF.